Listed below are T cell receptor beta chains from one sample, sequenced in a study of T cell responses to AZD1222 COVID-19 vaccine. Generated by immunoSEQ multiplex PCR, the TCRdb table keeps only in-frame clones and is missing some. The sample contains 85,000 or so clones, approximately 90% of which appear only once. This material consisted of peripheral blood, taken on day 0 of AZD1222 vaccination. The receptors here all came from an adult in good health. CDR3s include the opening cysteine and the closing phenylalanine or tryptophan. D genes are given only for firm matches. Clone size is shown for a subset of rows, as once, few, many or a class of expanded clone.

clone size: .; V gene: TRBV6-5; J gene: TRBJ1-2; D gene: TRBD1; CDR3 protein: CASSYSWDSPGYTF; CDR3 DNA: TGTGCCAGCAGTTACTCTTGGGACAGTCCGGGCTACACCTTC
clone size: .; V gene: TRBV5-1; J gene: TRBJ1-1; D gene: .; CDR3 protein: CASSFGTNTEAFF; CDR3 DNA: TGCGCCAGCAGCTTCGGCACGAACACTGAAGCTTTCTTT
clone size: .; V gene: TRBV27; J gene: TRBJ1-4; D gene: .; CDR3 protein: CASSPGQIPTNEKLFF; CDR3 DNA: TGTGCCAGCAGCCCCGGACAGATACCAACTAATGAAAAACTGTTTTTT
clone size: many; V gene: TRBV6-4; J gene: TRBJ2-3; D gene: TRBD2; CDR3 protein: CASSDSSSGGADTQYF; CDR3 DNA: TGTGCCAGCAGTGACTCAAGTAGCGGGGGGGCAGATACGCAGTATTTT
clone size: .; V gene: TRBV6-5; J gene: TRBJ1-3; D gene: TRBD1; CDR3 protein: CASSTTGSGDTIYF; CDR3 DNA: TGTGCCAGCAGTACGACAGGGTCCGGGGACACCATATATTTT
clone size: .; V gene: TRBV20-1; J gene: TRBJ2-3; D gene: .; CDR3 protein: CSASSQGGAGATDTQYF; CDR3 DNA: TGCAGTGCTAGTTCCCAGGGGGGAGCGGGGGCCACAGATACGCAGTATTTT
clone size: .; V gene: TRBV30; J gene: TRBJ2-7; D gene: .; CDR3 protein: CAWSGQGVEQYF; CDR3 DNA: TGTGCCTGGAGTGGTCAGGGAGTCGAGCAGTACTTC
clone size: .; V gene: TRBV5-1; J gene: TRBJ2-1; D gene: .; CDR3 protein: CASTFYNEQFF; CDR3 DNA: TGCGCCAGCACATTCTACAATGAGCAGTTCTTC
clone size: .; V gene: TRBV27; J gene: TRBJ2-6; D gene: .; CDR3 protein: CASSTGSGANVLTF; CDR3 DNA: TGTGCCAGCAGTACGGGCTCTGGGGCCAACGTCCTGACTTTC
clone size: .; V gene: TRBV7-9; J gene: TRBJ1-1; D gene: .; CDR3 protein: CASSLTLLEAFF; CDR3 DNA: TGTGCCAGCAGCTTAACCCTTCTTGAAGCTTTCTTT
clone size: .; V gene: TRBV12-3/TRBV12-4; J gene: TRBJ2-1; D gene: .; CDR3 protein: CASRPASGEQFF; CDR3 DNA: TGTGCCAGCAGGCCCGCTTCGGGGGAGCAGTTCTTC
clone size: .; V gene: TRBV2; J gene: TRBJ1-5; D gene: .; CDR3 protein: CASSVIGSTGSNQPQHF; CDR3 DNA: TGTGCCAGCAGTGTTATCGGGTCGACAGGTAGCAATCAGCCCCAGCATTTT
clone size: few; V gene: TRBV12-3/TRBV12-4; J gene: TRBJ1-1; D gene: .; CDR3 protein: CASSLGTPGAFF; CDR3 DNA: TGTGCCAGCAGTTTGGGGACACCAGGAGCTTTCTTT
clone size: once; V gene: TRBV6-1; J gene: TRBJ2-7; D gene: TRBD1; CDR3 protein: CASSEPGQGTYEQYF; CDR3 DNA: TGTGCCAGCAGTGAACCGGGACAGGGAACCTACGAGCAGTACTTC
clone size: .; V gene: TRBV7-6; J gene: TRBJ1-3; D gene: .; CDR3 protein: CASSPRTANGNTIYF; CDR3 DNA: TGTGCCAGCAGCCCCCGGACCGCGAATGGAAACACCATATATTTT
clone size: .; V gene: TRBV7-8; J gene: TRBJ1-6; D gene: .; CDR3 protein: CASSTGTSPLHF; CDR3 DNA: TGTGCCAGCAGTACAGGGACTTCACCCCTCCACTTT
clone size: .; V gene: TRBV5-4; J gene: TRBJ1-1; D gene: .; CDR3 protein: CASSFTRNTEAFF; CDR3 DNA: TGTGCCAGCAGCTTTACGAGGAACACTGAAGCTTTCTTT
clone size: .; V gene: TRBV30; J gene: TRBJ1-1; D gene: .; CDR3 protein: CAWSPDRGTEAFF; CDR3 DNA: TGTGCCTGGAGCCCCGACCGGGGCACTGAAGCTTTCTTT
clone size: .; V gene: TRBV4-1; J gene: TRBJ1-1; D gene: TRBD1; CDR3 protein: CASSLGQGGRTEAFF; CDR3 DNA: TGCGCCAGCAGCCTAGGACAGGGAGGAAGAACTGAAGCTTTCTTT
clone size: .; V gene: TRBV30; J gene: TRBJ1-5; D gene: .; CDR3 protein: CAWSGDGSRNQPQHF; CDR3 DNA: TGTGCCTGGAGTGGGGACGGGAGTCGCAATCAGCCCCAGCATTTT
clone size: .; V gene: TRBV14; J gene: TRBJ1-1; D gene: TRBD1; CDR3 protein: CASREQGPTEAFF; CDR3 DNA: TGTGCCAGCAGGGAACAGGGGCCCACTGAAGCTTTCTTT
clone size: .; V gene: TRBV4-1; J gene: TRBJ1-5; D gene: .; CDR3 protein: CASTSSPQHF; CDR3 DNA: TGCGCCAGCACCTCATCGCCCCAGCATTTT
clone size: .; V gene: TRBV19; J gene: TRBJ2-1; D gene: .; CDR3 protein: CASSTTSGATFRDEQFF; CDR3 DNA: TGTGCCAGTAGTACCACCTCAGGGGCTACCTTTAGGGATGAGCAGTTCTTC
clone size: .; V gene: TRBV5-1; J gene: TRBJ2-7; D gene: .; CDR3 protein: CASRSGYEQYF; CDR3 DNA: TGCGCCAGCAGGAGCGGCTACGAGCAGTACTTC
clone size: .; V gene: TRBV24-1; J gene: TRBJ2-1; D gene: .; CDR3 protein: CATRGSYNEQFF; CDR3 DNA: TGTGCCACCCGGGGGTCCTACAATGAGCAGTTCTTC
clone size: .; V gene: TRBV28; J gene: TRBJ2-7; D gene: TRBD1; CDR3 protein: CANSYVIGQGARYEQYF; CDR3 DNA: TGTGCCAACAGTTACGTAATTGGACAGGGGGCACGATACGAGCAGTACTTC
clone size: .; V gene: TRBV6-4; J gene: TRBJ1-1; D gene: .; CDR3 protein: CASSEHAGLFTEAFF; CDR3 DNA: TGTGCCAGCAGTGAGCATGCAGGGTTATTCACTGAAGCTTTCTTT
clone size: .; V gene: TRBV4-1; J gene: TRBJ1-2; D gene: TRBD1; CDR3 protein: CASSQHTQGGYGYTF; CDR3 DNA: TGCGCCAGCAGCCAACACACACAGGGGGGCTATGGCTACACCTTC
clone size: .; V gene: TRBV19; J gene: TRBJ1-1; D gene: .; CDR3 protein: CASSGGGSQNTEAFF; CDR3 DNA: TGTGCCAGTAGTGGGGGGGGCAGTCAGAACACTGAAGCTTTCTTT
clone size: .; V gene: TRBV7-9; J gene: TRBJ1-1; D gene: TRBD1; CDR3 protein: CASSSRDRGMNTEAFF; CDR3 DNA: TGTGCCAGCAGCTCCCGGGACAGAGGAATGAACACTGAAGCTTTCTTT